Below, 27 T cell receptor beta chains from the same sample are listed, as sequenced in a study of early T cells in non-severe SARS-CoV-2 infection listed by TCRdb under 2021. Library preparation employed 5' RACE. The listed sequencing device is NextSeq 500. TCRdb itself trimmed the public reads at Q25 with fastp, ran MiXCR and retained productive beta chains. Each record represents a unique CDR3 protein, reported with the most common genes and DNA among its rows. Counted in this sample were roughly 100,000 distinct CDR3 sequences; around 13% of them appeared once. The ten largest account for roughly 6.3% of the sample. The sample comprised whole blood. These receptors were taken from an adult who was a healthcare worker with PCR-confirmed SARS-CoV-2 infection or an uninfected control (not recorded which).

This clonotype has at least ten counts. The chain combines TRBV20-1 with TRBJ1-1, with D unclear. The CDR3 consists of 13 residues. Germline lookup yields CDR1 DFQATT and CDR2 SNEGSKA (reference sequence). V was cut by 3 bases and J by 0 bases, with 8 bases left in between. CDR3 sequence: CSASGRLNTEAFF. The CDR3 bases are TGCAGTGCTAGCGGGCGGTTGAACACTGAAGCTTTCTTT.

This clonotype came up many times. The CDR3 reads CASSRTDGFYNEQFF. The CDR3 DNA reads as TGTGCCAGCAGCCGGACGGACGGATTTTACAATGAGCAGTTCTTC. The rearrangement joins TRBV7-9 to TRBJ2-1; D ambiguous. The germline V gene encodes CDR1 SEHNR and CDR2 FQNEAQ (reference sequence). The CDR3 is 15 amino acids. With 5 bases removed from V and 4 bases from J, the gap between germline ends came to 15 bases.

The table lists this clonotype with many counts. The chain has TRBV7-2 and TRBJ2-1; a weak D match, TRBD2 (5 bases). Per the germline V gene, CDR1 is SGHTA and CDR2 is FQGNSA. CDR3 size: 15 residues. The V and J ends lost 5 bases and 0 bases respectively, with 11 bases between them. DNA for the CDR3: TGTGCCAGCAGCCCCGACTACCACTCCTACAATGAGCAGTTCTTC. Its translation: CASSPDYHSYNEQFF.

This clonotype was seen at least ten times. The chain joins TRBV28 to TRBJ2-7; tentatively, D is TRBD2 (6 bases). Germline CDR1 and CDR2: MDHEN and SYDVKM. There are 14 residues in the CDR3. Trimming shortened V by 6 bases and J by 5 bases, and 17 bases separated the two germline ends. The CDR3 sequence is CASSPGTGENEQYF. The CDR3 nucleotides are TGTGCCAGCAGCCCCGGAACGGGGGAAAACGAGCAGTACTTC.

This clonotype came up many times. V and J are TRBV21-1 and TRBJ1-1. TRBV21-1 is a pseudogene locus. This CDR3 has 15 amino acids. CDR3 region: CASSGSKQGGDEAFF. The CDR3 DNA is TGTGCCAGCAGCGGATCCAAGCAGGGAGGGGATGAAGCTTTCTTT.

This clonotype was seen only a few times. This chain uses TRBV7-9 with TRBJ1-3; 8 bases line up with TRBD1. With V trimmed by 10 bases and J by 2 bases, 4 bases remained unmatched. The germline V gene has CDR1 SEHNR and CDR2 FQNEAQ (reference sequence). The CDR3 has 13 residues. CDR3 bases: TGTGCCATCGCAGGGGGCACTGGAAACACCATATATTTT. Its translation is CAIAGGTGNTIYF.

This clonotype came up a few times. V and J are TRBV7-9 and TRBJ2-1, with D possibly matching TRBD1 (6 bases). The germline CDR1 and CDR2 sequences are SEHNR and FQNEAQ (reference sequence). Trimming removed 5 bases from V and 0 bases from J, with 14 bases in between. CDR3 length: 16 amino acids. The CDR3 DNA reads TGTGCCAGCAGCCCCTCAGGGGTTAGCTCCTACAATGAGCAGTTCTTC. As protein: CASSPSGVSSYNEQFF.

This clonotype was seen at least ten times. The rearrangement joins TRBV20-1 to TRBJ1-5; possibly TRBD1 for D (6 bases). CDR3 length: 14 residues. Trimming shortened V by 6 bases and J by 9 bases, and 21 bases separated the two germline ends. Germline CDR1 is DFQATT and CDR2 is SNEGSKA (reference sequence). The CDR3 loop is CSAVTQGAGRPQHF. CDR3 DNA sequence: TGCAGTGCCGTAACACAGGGAGCCGGGAGGCCCCAGCATTTT.

The chain links TRBV20-1 to TRBJ2-7; 11 nucleotides agree with TRBD2. The germline gives CDR1 DFQATT, CDR2 SNEGSKA (reference sequence). Losses at the gene ends were 7 bases for V and 1 base for J; bases not matched to a gene: 0. This CDR3 is 12 amino acids long. For the CDR3, the DNA is TGCAGTGGGACTAGCGGGTCCTACGAGCAGTACTTC. The encoded protein is CSGTSGSYEQYF.

This chain joins TRBV27 and TRBJ2-5; D is possibly TRBD1 (5 bases). This CDR3 spans 14 amino acids. V was cut by 3 bases and J by 4 bases, with 12 bases left in between. In germline, CDR1 is MNHEY, CDR2 SMNVEV (reference sequence). CDR3 DNA sequence: TGTGCCAGCAGTTTTTTTCAGGGTGCAGAGACCCAGTACTTC. It codes for CASSFFQGAETQYF.

J is TRBJ1-1 and V is TRBV20-1, with D uncertain. CDR1 is DFQATT, CDR2 SNEGSKA, per germline (reference sequence). V lost 0 bases to trimming and J lost 10 bases, with 9 bases between them. This CDR3 contains 11 residues. Here the CDR3 reads CSARDFWGAFF. The CDR3 DNA reads TGCAGTGCTAGAGATTTTTGGGGAGCTTTCTTT.

This chain uses TRBV19 with TRBJ1-2, with a tentative D call TRBD1 (5 bases). CDR1 and CDR2 from the germline V gene are LNHDA and SQIVND (reference sequence). Trimming shortened V by 6 bases and J by 7 bases, and 24 bases separated the two germline ends. CDR3 length equals 16 residues. CDR3 coding DNA: TGTGCCAGTAGCCGGGACTTCCTGGGCCCGGGTCTTGGCTACACCTTC. Its protein product is CASSRDFLGPGLGYTF.

This clonotype came up many times. This sequence joins TRBV6-1 and TRBJ2-3; 7 nucleotides line up with TRBD2. The CDR3 contains 15 residues. V dropped 0 bases and J dropped 0; count of bases not matched to a gene: 0. Germline V gene sequence: CDR1 MNHNS, CDR2 SASEGT. The CDR3 loop is CASSEASGSTDTQYF. CDR3 sequence (DNA): TGTGCCAGCAGTGAAGCTAGCGGGAGCACAGATACGCAGTATTTT.

The chain recombines TRBV25-1 with TRBJ2-1; 8 bases are shared with TRBD1. J was trimmed by 2 bases and V by 5 bases; bases with no gene match: 11. The CDR3 contains 17 residues. Per germline, CDR1 MGHDK and CDR2 SYGVNS. CDR3 amino acids: CASSQPWGQAAYNEQFF. The CDR3 nucleotides are TGTGCCAGCAGTCAACCATGGGGACAGGCAGCCTACAATGAGCAGTTCTTC.

This clonotype showed up many times. The chain couples TRBV25-1 to TRBJ2-7, with D tentatively TRBD1 (5 bases). The germline CDR1 and CDR2 sequences are MGHDK and SYGVNS. The CDR3 has 12 amino acids. The CDR3 protein is CTHSQGPYEQYF. The CDR3 DNA is TGTACCCATTCCCAGGGTCCTTACGAGCAGTACTTC.

The chain recombines TRBV7-6 with TRBJ1-5, with 8 positions matching TRBD1. The V gene end was trimmed by 5 bases and the J gene end by 4 bases; junction bases not matched to a gene: 7. Germline CDR1 SGHVS, CDR2 FNYEAQ. The CDR3 spans 15 residues. CDR3 sequence (DNA): TGTGCCAGCAGCCCCGGACAGGGCAGAAATCAGCCCCAGCATTTT. It codes for CASSPGQGRNQPQHF. Using reference TRBV7-6 and TRBJ1-5 for the parts outside the CDR3, the full variable domain is GAGVSQSPRYKVTKRGQDVALRCDPISGHVSLYWYRQALGQGPEFLTYFNYEAQQDKSGLPNDRFSAERPEGSISTLTIQRTEQRDSAMYRCASSPGQGRNQPQHFGDGTRLSIL.

This clonotype appeared many times. The rearrangement joins TRBV20-1 to TRBJ2-3, with TRBD2 matching 8 bases. This CDR3 has 16 residues. Germline V gene lookup returns CDR1 DFQATT and CDR2 SNEGSKA (reference sequence). J was trimmed by 0 bases and V by 0 bases; bases with no gene match: 5. DNA for the CDR3: TGCAGTGCTAGAGATGTAAAGCGGGAGAGCACAGATACGCAGTATTTT. Encoded protein: CSARDVKRESTDTQYF.

This chain uses TRBV12-3 or TRBV12-4 with TRBJ2-5; D unclear. V was cut by 5 bases and J by 5 bases, with 9 bases left in between. This CDR3 spans 12 amino acids. The CDR3 loop reads CASSVVGETQYF. CDR3 DNA sequence: TGTGCCAGCAGTGTTGTAGGGGAGACCCAGTACTTC.

The sample holds many counts of this clonotype. The V gene is TRBV20-1, the J gene TRBJ2-7; perhaps TRBD1 as D (6 bases). Trimming left V 1 base short and J 3 bases short, with 16 bases between. This CDR3 region has 15 residues. In germline, CDR1 is DFQATT, CDR2 SNEGSKA (reference sequence). This CDR3 is CSARVPTGTIYEQYF. The DNA for the CDR3 is TGCAGTGCTAGAGTTCCGACCGGGACAATCTACGAGCAGTACTTC.

The CDR3 DNA is TGCAGCGTTGGACCGTACAATGAGCAGTTCTTC. Translating gives CSVGPYNEQFF. The chain combines TRBV29-1 with TRBJ2-1, with unresolved D. In germline, CDR1 is SQVTM, CDR2 ANQGSEA. This CDR3 spans 11 amino acids. The ends were cut back, 4 bases at V and 4 bases at J, with 5 bases in the middle.

The chain uses TRBV6-6 and TRBJ2-3; D is ambiguous. Germline V gene data show CDR1 as MNHNY and CDR2 as SVGAGI (reference sequence). The CDR3 runs 13 residues. Trimming took 2 bases from V and 2 from J, leaving 5 bases between them. DNA for the CDR3: TGTGCCAGCAGTTACATTGACACAGATACGCAGTATTTT. Translating it yields CASSYIDTDTQYF.

This clonotype was seen more than once but under ten times. The chain is built from TRBV29-1 and TRBJ2-2, with TRBD2 matching over 9 bases. The germline CDR1 and CDR2 sequences are SQVTM and ANQGSEA. There are 15 residues in the CDR3. With V trimmed by 5 bases and J by 4 bases, 8 bases remained unmatched. The DNA of the CDR3 is TGCAGCGTTCGACGACTAGCGGAGGGCACCGGGGAGCTGTTTTTT. Amino acid sequence: CSVRRLAEGTGELFF.

The V call is TRBV7-9, the J call TRBJ1-2; a weak D match, TRBD1 (5 bases). V was trimmed by 0 bases and J by 6 bases, leaving 14 bases between them. The CDR3 contains 15 residues. CDR1 and CDR2 (germline): SEHNR, FQNEAQ (reference sequence). In DNA, the CDR3 is TGTGCCAGCAGCTTAGCGGCGGGGGGAGCTGATGGCTACACCTTC. Translated: CASSLAAGGADGYTF.

This clonotype was detected only once. The V gene is TRBV4-3, the J gene TRBJ2-7; TRBD1 agrees at 8 bases. The CDR3 loop spans 16 amino acids. CDR1 and CDR2 from the germline V gene are LGHNA and YSLEER. J was trimmed by 4 bases and V by 0 bases; bases with no gene match: 8. The CDR3 protein is CASSQDHGQGAYEQYF. CDR3 DNA sequence: TGCGCCAGCAGCCAAGATCATGGGCAGGGGGCGTACGAGCAGTACTTC.

The chain uses TRBV3-1 and TRBJ1-2, with D possibly matching TRBD1 (5 bases). The length of the CDR3 is 14 residues. CDR1 is LGHDT and CDR2 is YNNKEL in the germline V gene (reference sequence). V was clipped by 1 base and J by 3 bases, with 9 bases between them. CDR3 in amino acids: CASSQGPTDYGYTF. The CDR3 DNA sequence: TGTGCCAGCAGCCAAGGACCGACAGACTATGGCTACACCTTC.

This clonotype was observed a few times. The chain carries TRBV6-2 or TRBV6-3 and TRBJ2-5, with D perhaps matching TRBD2 (6 bases). V dropped 7 bases and J dropped 4 bases, with 7 bases sitting between them. This CDR3 is built from 11 residues. CDR1 is MNHEY, CDR2 SVGEGT, per germline. The CDR3 reads CASMRGETQYF. CDR3 bases: TGTGCCAGCATGCGGGGAGAGACCCAGTACTTC.

This clonotype was detected only a few times. The chain recombines TRBV9 with TRBJ2-1; 11 nucleotides match TRBD2. V lost 2 bases to trimming and J lost 9 bases; unmatched junction nucleotides: 7. The germline gives CDR1 SGDLS, CDR2 YYNGEE. This CDR3 is built from 15 residues. The CDR3 spells CASSVSGRADGEQFF. CDR3 DNA: TGTGCCAGCAGCGTTAGCGGGAGGGCGGATGGTGAGCAGTTCTTC.